These T cell receptor beta chains were read from a single sample in a study of beta chain features in type 1 diabetes. Clones were read by immunoSEQ multiplex PCR, and TCRdb kept only the in-frame ones, dropping some. Here the sample spans hundreds of thousands of clones, under 15% being singletons. Material: naive CD4+ T cells from blood. Source of these receptors: a man aged 18-30 years with type 1 diabetes. CDR3s include the opening cysteine and the closing phenylalanine or tryptophan. The D gene is left open where the match is weak. Clone size is given for some rows only: seen once, a few or many times, or a class if the clone is expanded.

j_call,clone_size,v_call,d_call,cdr3_nt,cdr3_aa
TRBJ1-5,few,TRBV4-2,NA,TGTGCCAGCAGCCAAGGGACTGACCGAGGCAATCAGCCCCAGCATTTT,CASSQGTDRGNQPQHF
TRBJ1-2,NA,TRBV5-4,TRBD1,TGTGCCAGCAGTTTACAGGGGGCGGGCGGCTACACCTTC,CASSLQGAGGYTF
TRBJ2-2,few,TRBV28,TRBD1,TGTGCCAGCAGTGCCCCAAGGGGGCTGTCCGGGGAGCTGTTTTTT,CASSAPRGLSGELFF
TRBJ1-1,few,TRBV30,NA,TGTGCCCTTACGACAGGACTTAACACTGAAGCTTTCTTT,CALTTGLNTEAFF
TRBJ2-4,NA,TRBV27,NA,TGTGCCAGCAAGAGTACAGGGAAGGACATTCAGTACTTC,CASKSTGKDIQYF
TRBJ2-1,NA,TRBV9,NA,TGTGCCAGCAGCTTTGGCAGCTACAATGAGCAGTTCTTC,CASSFGSYNEQFF
TRBJ2-5,NA,TRBV27,NA,TGTGCCAGCAGTTTAGCCGGGGAGACCCAGTACTTC,CASSLAGETQYF
TRBJ2-5,few,TRBV7-9,NA,TGTGCCAGCATTTCTACAGGGCTTCCGTTGGTACCCCAGTACTTC,CASISTGLPLVPQYF
TRBJ2-4,few,TRBV7-2,NA,TGTGCCAGCAGCTACTTAGGATCCAAAAACATTCAGTACTTC,CASSYLGSKNIQYF
TRBJ2-7,NA,TRBV4-1,NA,TGCGCCAGCAGCCAAGAGGGGATTGCCTACGAGCAGTACTTC,CASSQEGIAYEQYF
TRBJ2-1,few,TRBV5-1,NA,TGCGCCAGCAGCCCTAGTACAGGGATTTCCTACAATGAGCAGTTCTTC,CASSPSTGISYNEQFF
TRBJ1-4,NA,TRBV5-6,TRBD1,TGTGCCAGCAGCTCACAGGGGTGGAATGAAAAACTGTTTTTT,CASSSQGWNEKLFF
TRBJ1-6,few,TRBV30,NA,TGTGCCTGGAGTGTACTATCCATGAAGGCCCTGCGCCCCTATAATTCACCCCTCCACTTT,CAWSVLSMKALRPYNSPLHF
TRBJ1-1,few,TRBV7-9,NA,TGTGCCAGCAGCTCACAGGGTAACACTGAAGCTTTCTTT,CASSSQGNTEAFF
TRBJ1-1,NA,TRBV7-3,NA,TGTGCCAGCAGCTTAACGGGGGACACTGAAGCTTTCTTT,CASSLTGDTEAFF
TRBJ1-2,NA,TRBV25-1,TRBD1,TGTGCCAGCGAGGACAGGCTAGGAGGCTACACCTTC,CASEDRLGGYTF
TRBJ2-3,few,TRBV29-1,NA,TGCAGCGTTGAGGAGAGCACAGATACGCAGTATTTT,CSVEESTDTQYF
TRBJ2-5,once,TRBV7-7,NA,TGTGCTAGCAGCCCTACAGGGCAAGAGACCCAGTACTTC,CASSPTGQETQYF
TRBJ2-1,few,TRBV5-4,NA,TGTGCCAGCACCCCGGGGGAAGGACAAGCCTACAATGAGCAGTTCTTC,CASTPGEGQAYNEQFF
TRBJ1-3,few,TRBV7-9,NA,TGTGCCAGCAGCTTCGACCGGGGTCTTTGGCCCATATATTTT,CASSFDRGLWPIYF
TRBJ2-7,NA,TRBV2,TRBD2,TGTGCCAGCAAGGCTAGCGGGACTTCCTACGAGCAGTACTTC,CASKASGTSYEQYF
TRBJ1-3,few,TRBV7-9,TRBD1,TGTGCCAGCAGCACGACAGGGGGCGCTGGAAACACCATATATTTT,CASSTTGGAGNTIYF
TRBJ1-6,few,TRBV27,TRBD1,TGTGCCAGCAGTTTGACAGGGCGTAATTCACCCCTCCACTTT,CASSLTGRNSPLHF
TRBJ2-3,few,TRBV5-1,NA,TGCGCCAGCAGTGAGGCCCTCACAGATACGCAGTATTTT,CASSEALTDTQYF
TRBJ2-7,few,TRBV9,NA,TGTGCCAGCAGCTTCGGACAGTTTGAGTCCTACGAGCAGTACTTC,CASSFGQFESYEQYF
TRBJ2-7,NA,TRBV7-2,NA,TGTGCCAGCAGCTCCCGGGACGGGGGCTACGAGCAGTACTTC,CASSSRDGGYEQYF
TRBJ2-2,NA,TRBV5-4,NA,TGTGCCAGCAGCTTTTGGGGCACCGGGGAGCTGTTTTTT,CASSFWGTGELFF
TRBJ2-7,NA,TRBV20-1,NA,TGCAGTGCGAAACCCCGGGGCGAGCAGTACTTC,CSAKPRGEQYF
TRBJ2-7,few,TRBV27,TRBD1,TGTGCCAGCAGTCCCGACAGGGGCCGCCGCTACGAGCAGTACTTC,CASSPDRGRRYEQYF
TRBJ2-6,few,TRBV28,NA,TGTGCCAGCAGCCGAACCGGGACGGCCAACGTCCTGACTTTC,CASSRTGTANVLTF
TRBJ1-6,NA,TRBV30,NA,TGTGCCTGGAGTCCCCGTGGGGGGGCCAATTCACCCCTCCACTTT,CAWSPRGGANSPLHF
TRBJ2-7,few,TRBV28,NA,TGTGCCAGCAGTTTAAAGTTTAGCCCTTACGAGCAGTACTTC,CASSLKFSPYEQYF
TRBJ2-5,few,TRBV15,NA,TGTGCCACCAGCAGAGATAGCGCTATAGAGACCCAGTACTTC,CATSRDSAIETQYF
TRBJ1-5,NA,TRBV6-1,NA,TGTGCCAGCAGTGGCTTCAGCAATCAGCCCCAGCATTTT,CASSGFSNQPQHF
TRBJ1-1,NA,TRBV5-1,NA,TGCGCCAGCAGCTCCTACGGCCAGAACACTGAAGCTTTCTTT,CASSSYGQNTEAFF
TRBJ2-5,NA,TRBV18,NA,TGTGCCAGCTCACCACCGTCGAGCTACCTGCAAGAGACCCAGTACTTC,CASSPPSSYLQETQYF
TRBJ2-1,NA,TRBV5-4,NA,TGTGCCAGCAGCTTGGAGTTGACTTCTAATGAGCAGTTCTTC,CASSLELTSNEQFF
TRBJ1-4,NA,TRBV4-1,NA,TGCGCCAGCAGCCAAGATTGGGGACCTCGGAATGAAAAACTGTTTTTT,CASSQDWGPRNEKLFF
TRBJ1-1,NA,TRBV25-1,NA,TGTGCCAGCAGTGAATTTCAGGGTGAGGACACTGAAGCTTTCTTT,CASSEFQGEDTEAFF
TRBJ2-2,NA,TRBV10-2,TRBD1,TGCGCCAGCACGACAGGGCAAGTTACCGGGGAGCTGTTTTTT,CASTTGQVTGELFF
TRBJ2-1,NA,TRBV6-5,TRBD1,TGTGCCAGCAGGTTCCGGGACAGATACAATGAGCAGTTCTTC,CASRFRDRYNEQFF
TRBJ2-5,NA,TRBV6-6,NA,TGTGCCAGCAGCCTCCCCGGGGCCGAAGAGACCCAGTACTTC,CASSLPGAEETQYF
TRBJ2-7,NA,TRBV6-5,TRBD1,TGTGCCAGCAGTTACGCGACAGGGACCTCCTACGAGCAGTACTTC,CASSYATGTSYEQYF
TRBJ2-3,NA,TRBV10-1,NA,TGCGCCAGCAGTGAAGGGGCCGGGATACAGGATACGCAGTATTTT,CASSEGAGIQDTQYF
TRBJ1-2,few,TRBV5-6,NA,TGTGCCAGCAGCCTACAGGGAATATATGGCTACACCTTC,CASSLQGIYGYTF
TRBJ2-5,few,TRBV7-8,NA,TGTGCCAGCAGTATTTACCCGGGGGTACAGGGGGAGACCCAGTACTTC,CASSIYPGVQGETQYF
TRBJ1-1,NA,TRBV6-6,NA,TGTGCCAGCAGTTACTCCGCTCAGGGGAACACTGAAGCTTTCTTT,CASSYSAQGNTEAFF
TRBJ2-1,NA,TRBV4-2,NA,TGTGCCAGCAGCCAAGCGGGACCCTACAATGAGCAGTTCTTC,CASSQAGPYNEQFF
TRBJ2-2,few,TRBV2,NA,TGTGCCAGCAGTGAAGTGGGGGCTCAAAACACCGGGGAGCTGTTTTTT,CASSEVGAQNTGELFF
TRBJ2-7,few,TRBV27,NA,TGTGCCAGCAGTTTAGTTCCAGGGGCTCATTACGAGCAGTACTTC,CASSLVPGAHYEQYF
TRBJ1-5,NA,TRBV2,NA,TGTGCCAGCTCCCGCAATCAGCCCCAGCATTTT,CASSRNQPQHF
TRBJ1-2,NA,TRBV16,NA,TGTGCCAGCAGCCCTCAGCAGGGGAACTATGGCTACACCTTC,CASSPQQGNYGYTF
TRBJ1-6,few,TRBV15,TRBD1,TGTGCCACCAGCTTACAGGGGGCGAATAATTCACCCCTCCACTTT,CATSLQGANNSPLHF
TRBJ2-5,few,TRBV30,TRBD1,TGTGCCTGGTCGGGACAGATTCAAGAGACCCAGTACTTC,CAWSGQIQETQYF